Included here is one T cell receptor beta chain sequence, with context. The target antigen is unknown. This entry belongs to a study of cytomegalovirus exposure and HLA in healthy donors. Study-level background: One earlier analysis, a look at about 179 million T cells, found almost 120 million unique TCR beta sequences. Study observations and caveats: The productive fraction for most TCR beta V segments was about 87% or about 30% in an earlier analysis. With later analysis, a missense DCLRE1C variant became linked to TCR beta V- and J-gene trimming.

CDR3 length: 15 amino acids. V was pared by 4 bases and J by 4 bases, with 15 bases between. Germline loops: CDR1 SGDLS, CDR2 YYNGEE. 60 Vbeta and 13 Jbeta primers were used in PCR. Produced via immunoSEQ multiplex PCR; TCRdb's table is partial and in-frame only. Of 150,000 to 200,000 clones in the sample, over 75% were seen once. Sequencing was carried out using PBMCs. The J gene is TRBJ2-1, the V gene TRBV9; the D gene is possibly TRBD2 (5 bases). The source is a woman between 18 and 30 years old in good health and CMV-seronegative. The DNA for the CDR3 is TGTGCCAGCAGCCCCCGGGATAACCCATACAATGAGCAGTTCTTC. Its protein product is CASSPRDNPYNEQFF. Filled out from reference TRBV9 and TRBJ2-1, the complete variable domain reads DSGVTQTPKHLITATGQRVTLRCSPRSGDLSVYWYQQSLDQGLQFLIQYYNGEERAKGNILERFSAQQFPDLHSELNLSSLELGDSALYFCASSPRDNPYNEQFFGPGTRLTVL.